This TCR beta chain is from a study of human CD8 memory T cell subsets. According to its frequency, this clonotype is medium-sized. Its antigen is not identified. Study results and limitations: Among the subsets, Chao1 estimates suggested that stem-like memory T cells were more diverse than precursor exhausted T cells.

TPEX cells, early memory CD8+ T cells with exhausted-like traits, were CCR7+ PD-1+ TIGIT+. Production of TCR beta libraries used UMI-labeled 5' RACE as the method. Per the original methods: Every TCR beta library contained from approximately 2,700 to 17,000 functional CDR3 beta clonotypes. TCRdb re-called the 5' RACE reads; every CDR3 protein appears as one record, without DNA. TCRdb's processing, not the study's, gives the V and J calls here. Recorded for this sample: thousands of distinct CDR3 sequences. This CDR3 spans 17 amino acids. In germline, CDR1 is LGHNA, CDR2 YSLEER. Sequencing was carried out using CD8+ T cells from PBMCs. This chain links TRBV4-3 with TRBJ1-1; no DNA is available, so the TRBD1 call from TCRdb remains unchecked. The receptor was isolated from a human donor in good health. CDR3 amino acids: CASSQEAVDRANTEAFF.